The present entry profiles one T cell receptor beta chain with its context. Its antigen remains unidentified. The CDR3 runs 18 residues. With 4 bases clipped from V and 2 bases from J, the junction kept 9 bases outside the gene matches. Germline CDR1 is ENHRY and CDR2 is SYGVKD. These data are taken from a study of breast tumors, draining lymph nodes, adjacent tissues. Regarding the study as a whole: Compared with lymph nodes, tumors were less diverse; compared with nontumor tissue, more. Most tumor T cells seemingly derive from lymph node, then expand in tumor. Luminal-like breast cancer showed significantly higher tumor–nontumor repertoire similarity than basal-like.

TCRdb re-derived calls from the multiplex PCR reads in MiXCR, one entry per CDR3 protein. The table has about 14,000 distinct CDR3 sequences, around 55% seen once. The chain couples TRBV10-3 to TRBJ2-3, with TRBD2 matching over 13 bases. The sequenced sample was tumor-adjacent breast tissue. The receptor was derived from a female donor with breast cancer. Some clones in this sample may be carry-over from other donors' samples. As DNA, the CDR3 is TGTGCCATCAGTGTTGGGCGACTAGCGGGGGGCGACACAGATACGCAGTATTTT. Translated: CAISVGRLAGGDTDTQYF.